This TCR beta chain derives from a study of technical replicates of blood from a handful of donors. This clone has just one count. Germline CDR1 reads MNHNY; CDR2 reads SVGAGI (reference sequence). The CDR3 extends over 14 amino acids. J gave up 6 bases and V 8 bases, and 9 bases lay outside the gene matches. Assay: immunoSEQ multiplex PCR; the TCRdb copy retains only in-frame clones and omits some. The sample yields around 29,000 clones, 90% to 95% seen once. The material sequenced was PBMCs. This clonotype was sampled from a human donor in good health. Some clones in this sample may be carry-over from other donors' samples. The V call is TRBV6-6, the J call TRBJ2-1, with 8 positions matching TRBD2. This CDR3 reads CASSGGGPANEQFF. DNA of the CDR3: TGTGCCAGCTCCGGGGGGGGGCCAGCCAATGAGCAGTTCTTC.